This entry lists 28 T cell receptor beta chains sequenced from one sample in a study of OX40 agonist ivuxolimab in advanced cancers. The protocol was immunoSEQ multiplex PCR, while the TCRdb copy is restricted to in-frame clones and leaves out a portion. Here the sample spans under 25,000 clones, around 80% being singletons. Specimen: CD4+ or CD8+ T cells sorted from blood, collected in a trial of the OX40 agonist ivuxolimab. All receptors derive from an adult with an advanced solid tumor such as melanoma, head and neck, liver or kidney cancer.

The gene calls are TRBV7-2 and TRBJ2-6, with D uncertain. The V gene lost 2 bases and the J gene lost 1 base, with 6 bases spanning the gap. Germline V lookup: CDR1 SGHTA, CDR2 FQGNSA. This CDR3 spans 15 amino acids. Here the CDR3 reads CASSLIISGANVLTF. The DNA of the CDR3 is TGTGCCAGCAGCTTAATCATATCTGGGGCCAACGTCCTGACTTTC. Combining the CDR3 with reference TRBV7-2 and TRBJ2-6 gives the whole variable domain GAGVSQSPSNKVTEKGKDVELRCDPISGHTALYWYRQSLGQGLEFLIYFQGNSAPDKSGLPSDRFSAERTGGSVSTLTIQRTQQEDSAVYLCASSLIISGANVLTFGAGSRLTVL.

J is TRBJ1-1 and V is TRBV5-5; D not certain. There are 14 residues in the CDR3. Germline loops: CDR1 SGHKS, CDR2 YYEKEE (reference sequence). Trimming removed 0 bases from V and 6 bases from J, with 12 bases in between. CDR3 region: CASSLVVQAPEAFF. The DNA for the CDR3 is TGTGCCAGCAGCTTGGTAGTCCAGGCCCCTGAAGCTTTCTTT.

V is TRBV27 and J is TRBJ2-7; perhaps TRBD2 as D (5 bases). This CDR3 region has 15 residues. Between the trimmed V and J ends, which lost 3 bases and 3 bases, there was a span of 15 bases. Germline CDR1 and CDR2: MNHEY and SMNVEV (reference sequence). CDR3 loop: CASSFDRGKGYEQYF. DNA for the CDR3: TGTGCCAGCAGTTTTGATCGGGGTAAGGGCTACGAGCAGTACTTC.

V is TRBV6-1 and J is TRBJ2-7, with D unclear. In germline, CDR1 is MNHNS, CDR2 SASEGT. This CDR3 comprises 13 residues. V dropped 3 bases and J dropped 2 bases, with 8 bases sitting between them. The CDR3 DNA sequence: TGTGCCAGCAGTGACAGGAGCCCCTACGAGCAGTACTTC. Translating it yields CASSDRSPYEQYF.

The chain joins TRBV29-1 to TRBJ2-7; 12 bases are a match to TRBD2. Germline V CDR1 and CDR2: SQVTM, ANQGSEA. Germline trimming cut 2 bases from V and 3 bases from J; bases unmatched to any gene: 8. CDR3 length equals 16 residues. The CDR3 spells CSVETTSGSLFYEQYF. The DNA for the CDR3 is TGCAGCGTTGAAACGACTAGCGGGAGTCTTTTCTACGAGCAGTACTTC.

This chain joins TRBV6-1 and TRBJ1-5; the D is unclear. Trimming removed 7 bases at V and 5 bases at J, with 6 bases between. CDR3 length equals 11 residues. The germline V gene encodes CDR1 MNHNS and CDR2 SASEGT. Written as DNA, the CDR3 is TGTGCCAGCAAAGGATATCAGCCCCAGCATTTT. Protein product: CASKGYQPQHF.

Note on this clone: A far larger clone is one base from this, pointing to a likely read error. This rearrangement joins TRBV4-1 to TRBJ2-7, with 10 nucleotides matching TRBD2. CDR1 MGHRA and CDR2 YSYEKL come from the germline V gene. V was clipped by 0 bases and J by 3 bases; unmatched bases: 2. This CDR3 has 15 amino acids. CDR3 sequence reads: CASSQDRTSGYEQYF. The CDR3, as DNA: TGCGCCAGCAGCCAAGATCGGACTAGCGGCTACGAGCAGTACTTC.

The V gene is TRBV11-2, the J gene TRBJ2-5; the D gene is possibly TRBD1 (6 bases). The CDR3 is 13 amino acids. Trimming removed 6 bases from V and 5 bases from J, with 13 bases in between. Germline CDR1 is SGHAT and CDR2 is FQNNGV. CDR3 amino acids: CASSFDRWETQYF. CDR3 DNA sequence: TGTGCCAGCAGTTTCGACAGGTGGGAGACCCAGTACTTC.

V usage is TRBV4-1 and J usage is TRBJ2-2; D unresolved. Trimming cost V 1 base and J 7 bases, with 13 bases left between them. The CDR3 is 15 residues long. Per germline, CDR1 MGHRA and CDR2 YSYEKL. CDR3 loop: CASSQAVGLIGELFF. As DNA, the CDR3 is TGCGCCAGCAGCCAAGCGGTCGGTTTAATCGGGGAGCTGTTTTTT.

This chain links TRBV11-2 with TRBJ1-5; D possibly corresponds to TRBD1 (5 bases). Germline values: CDR1 SGHAT, CDR2 FQNNGV. The CDR3 runs 12 residues. The germline V and J ends were trimmed by 9 bases and 3 bases, with 9 bases remaining between them. The DNA for the CDR3 is TGTGCCAGTGGAGGGGACAATCAGCCCCAGCATTTT. Amino acid sequence: CASGGDNQPQHF. The variable domain in full, completed from reference TRBV11-2 and TRBJ1-5, reads EAGVAQSPRYKIIEKRQSVAFWCNPISGHATLYWYQQILGQGPKLLIQFQNNGVVDDSQLPKDRFSAERLKGVDSTLKIQPAKLEDSAVYLCASGGDNQPQHFGDGTRLSIL.

This chain joins TRBV14 and TRBJ2-5; D unclear. CDR1 is SGHDN, CDR2 FVKESK, per germline. This CDR3 spans 12 amino acids. The V gene lost 4 bases and the J gene lost 4 bases, with 7 bases spanning the gap. The CDR3 DNA is TGTGCCAGCAGCCCGAGCAGAGAGACCCAGTACTTC. Its translation: CASSPSRETQYF.

J is TRBJ2-7 and V is TRBV28; 13 bases agree with TRBD2. Germline V lookup: CDR1 MDHEN, CDR2 SYDVKM. Trimming at V came to 6 bases and at J to 0 bases, leaving 17 bases not matched to a gene. The CDR3 consists of 20 residues. This chain's CDR3 is CASRDTKPGTSGINSYEQYF. DNA of the CDR3: TGTGCCAGCAGAGATACCAAACCCGGGACTAGCGGGATTAACTCCTACGAGCAGTACTTC.

By proportion, this clone is medium-sized. For the CDR3, the DNA is TGCGCCAGCAGTGAGACGAGGGGTAGTCAGCCCCAGCATTTT. Protein sequence: CASSETRGSQPQHF. The chain uses TRBV10-2 and TRBJ1-5, with D tentatively TRBD1 (5 bases). Germline CDR1 WSHSY, CDR2 SAAADI. V was shortened by 2 bases and J by 6 bases, with 11 bases between the two germline ends. The CDR3 covers 14 residues.

This chain links TRBV28 with TRBJ2-7; TRBD2 matches 7 bases. Losses at the gene ends were 2 bases for V and 0 bases for J; bases not matched to a gene: 7. The germline gives CDR1 MDHEN, CDR2 SYDVKM. The CDR3 extends over 16 amino acids. The CDR3 nucleotides read TGTGCCAGCAGTTTAAGAGGCGGGAGTTTCTCCTACGAGCAGTACTTC. Translated, it gives CASSLRGGSFSYEQYF.

The V call is TRBV28, the J call TRBJ1-6; D not resolved. This CDR3 comprises 14 residues. The germline gives CDR1 MDHEN, CDR2 SYDVKM. V lost 2 bases, J lost 7 bases, and 9 bases lay in between. The CDR3, as DNA: TGTGCCAGCAGTTTACTTGTTTCGAATTCACCCCTCCACTTT. Its protein product is CASSLLVSNSPLHF.

The J gene is TRBJ2-4, the V gene TRBV7-9, with 7 bases matching TRBD1. The CDR3 contains 15 residues. The germline V gene encodes CDR1 SEHNR and CDR2 FQNEAQ (reference sequence). V lost 4 bases to trimming and J lost 8 bases; unmatched junction nucleotides: 11. The CDR3 DNA sequence: TGTGCCAGCAGCTCCCGGCCCCAGGGGGAACACATTCAGTACTTC. It codes for CASSSRPQGEHIQYF.

In this sample, this clone is medium-sized (0.01 to 0.1%). The rearrangement uses TRBV7-6 and TRBJ1-1; D remains ambiguous. V dropped 8 bases and J dropped 5 bases, with 18 bases sitting between them. Per the germline V gene, CDR1 is SGHVS and CDR2 is FNYEAQ. CDR3 length equals 14 residues. The CDR3 is CASAAWVGDTEAFF. DNA of the CDR3: TGTGCCAGCGCAGCCTGGGTAGGAGATACTGAAGCTTTCTTT.

The rearrangement joins TRBV15 to TRBJ1-5, with D possibly TRBD1 on 5 matching bases. V was cut by 3 bases and J by 1 base, with 16 bases left in between. CDR3 length equals 17 residues. The germline gives CDR1 LNHNV, CDR2 YYDKDF (reference sequence). Here the CDR3 DNA reads TGTGCCACCAGCAGGGCATCTGGGGACCTAAGCAATCAGCCCCAGCATTTT. Amino acid sequence: CATSRASGDLSNQPQHF.

This chain connects TRBV11-3 to TRBJ2-3; no reliable D call. Germline CDR1 reads SGHNT; CDR2 reads YENEEA. This CDR3 is 13 amino acids long. Trimming pared 8 bases from V and 1 base from J, leaving 10 bases between. The CDR3 coding sequence is TGTGCCAGCCGCGCCTGGGGCACAGATACGCAGTATTTT. Translating it yields CASRAWGTDTQYF.

The V and J genes are TRBV6-5 and TRBJ1-1; TRBD1 matches 7 bases. This CDR3 has 16 amino acids. Germline loops: CDR1 MNHEY, CDR2 SVGAGI. The V segment lost 0 bases and the J segment 2 bases; nucleotides outside the gene matches: 6. CDR3 amino acids: CASSYSQGSDNTEAFF. CDR3 sequence (DNA): TGTGCCAGCAGTTACTCACAGGGGAGCGATAACACTGAAGCTTTCTTT.

The chain couples TRBV28 to TRBJ1-5, with 10 bases matching TRBD1. Germline V gives CDR1 MDHEN, CDR2 SYDVKM. CDR3 length: 20 residues. The ends lost 6 bases at V and 3 bases at J; junction bases unmatched: 20. CDR3 amino acids: CASSSMRRLDRGGNNQPQHF. CDR3 sequence (DNA): TGTGCCAGCAGCTCCATGAGGCGATTGGACAGGGGGGGAAACAATCAGCCCCAGCATTTT.

The V and J genes are TRBV7-2 and TRBJ2-7; no definite D call. Germline CDR1 SGHTA, CDR2 FQGNSA. The CDR3 length is 12 residues. The germline V and J ends were trimmed by 1 base and 3 bases, with 4 bases remaining between them. The CDR3 here is CASSLGSYEQYF. The CDR3 coding sequence is TGTGCCAGCAGCTTAGGGAGCTACGAGCAGTACTTC.

Only a few counts were recorded for this clone. This chain connects TRBV9 to TRBJ1-3, with 7 nucleotides matching TRBD1. CDR3 length: 16 amino acids. The V gene's germline CDR1 is SGDLS and CDR2 YYNGEE. The ends lost 0 bases at V and 0 bases at J; junction bases unmatched: 3. The CDR3 sequence is CASSVDRGFSGNTIYF. The CDR3 DNA reads as TGTGCCAGCAGCGTAGACAGGGGATTCTCTGGAAACACCATATATTTT.

V gene TRBV28 combines with J gene TRBJ1-6; D remains unclear. Looked up from germline, CDR1 is MDHEN and CDR2 is SYDVKM. The CDR3 is made up of 14 amino acids. V dropped 2 bases and J dropped 8 bases, with 10 bases sitting between them. CDR3 region: CASSLGLRDSPLHF. The CDR3 nucleotides are TGTGCCAGCAGTTTAGGTCTCCGGGATTCACCCCTCCACTTT.

The rearrangement links TRBV7-6 to TRBJ1-1; possibly TRBD1 for D (6 bases). With 1 base removed from V and 4 bases from J, the gap between germline ends came to 10 bases. Germline-derived CDR1 and CDR2 are SGHVS and FNYEAQ. This CDR3 comprises 14 residues. The CDR3 is CASSLGGGVTEAFF. In DNA form, the CDR3 reads TGTGCCAGCAGCTTAGGAGGGGGGGTCACTGAAGCTTTCTTT.

V gene TRBV28 combines with J gene TRBJ2-7; D unclear. V lost 3 bases, J lost 1 base, and 10 bases lay in between. Germline-derived CDR1 and CDR2 are MDHEN and SYDVKM. The CDR3 length is 14 residues. The CDR3 sequence is CASSLSQLSYEQYF. The CDR3 bases are TGTGCCAGCAGTTTGTCGCAGCTTTCCTACGAGCAGTACTTC.

The genes are TRBV28 and TRBJ2-7, with a tentative D call TRBD2 (7 bases). Germline-derived CDR1 and CDR2 are MDHEN and SYDVKM. Deletions cut 8 bases from V and 4 bases from J, with 15 bases between. This CDR3 comprises 13 residues. The CDR3 here is CASRGAGWYEQYF. The DNA for the CDR3 is TGTGCCAGCCGGGGGGCAGGGTGGTACGAGCAGTACTTC.

V is TRBV29-1 and J is TRBJ1-3, with D perhaps matching TRBD1 (5 bases). The V gene's germline CDR1 is SQVTM and CDR2 ANQGSEA. V lost 4 bases to trimming and J lost 0 bases, with 10 bases between them. The CDR3 extends over 14 amino acids. The chain's CDR3 is CSVGDSGSGNTIYF. CDR3 nucleotide sequence: TGCAGCGTTGGGGACTCAGGCTCTGGAAACACCATATATTTT.